This T cell receptor (beta chain) originates from a study of T cells in Graves' hyperthyroidism and ophthalmopathy. Broader study findings: Also found in blood were most expanded thyroid clonotypes above 0.001.

V shed 0 bases and J shed 4 bases, with 10 bases lying between them. Germline CDR1 reads SGDLS; CDR2 reads YYNGEE. This CDR3 comprises 14 residues. Template material for amplifying TCR beta CDR3 regions consisted of RNA transcripts. Primed by the HTBI set, a first-round RT-PCR was run on the TCR CDR3. TCRdb redid the calling of the multiplex PCR reads with MiXCR, one entry per CDR3 protein. The sample contains fewer than 250,000 distinct CDR3 sequences, roughly 15% of which appear only once. Uncontrolled infection, other autoimmune disease, pregnancy or lactation led to exclusion. The diagnostic basis comprised clinical symptoms, serum thyroxine and TRAb, thyroid ultrasound and orbital computed tomography. Notes on this clonotype: Antigen unknown.

Sequenced material: blood. The V call is TRBV9, the J call TRBJ2-5; no definite D call. The source of this sequence is a man between 45 and 60 years old with Graves' hyperthyroidism. The CDR3 region is CASSVGTPGETQYF. DNA of the CDR3: TGTGCCAGCAGCGTAGGGACGCCAGGAGAGACCCAGTACTTC. Full variable domain (missing parts from reference TRBV9 and TRBJ2-5): DSGVTQTPKHLITATGQRVTLRCSPRSGDLSVYWYQQSLDQGLQFLIQYYNGEERAKGNILERFSAQQFPDLHSELNLSSLELGDSALYFCASSVGTPGETQYFGPGTRLLVL.